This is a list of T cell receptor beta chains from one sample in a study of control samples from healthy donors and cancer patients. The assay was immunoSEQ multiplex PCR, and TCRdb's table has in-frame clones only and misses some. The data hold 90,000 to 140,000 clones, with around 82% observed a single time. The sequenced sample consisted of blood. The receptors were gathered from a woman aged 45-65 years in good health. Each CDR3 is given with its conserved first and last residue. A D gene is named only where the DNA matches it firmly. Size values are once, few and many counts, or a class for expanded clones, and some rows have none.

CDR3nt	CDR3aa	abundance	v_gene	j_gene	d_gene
TGTGCCAGAAGAGCCCGGGACAGGGCTTGGGAGCAGTACTTC	CARRARDRAWEQYF	once	TRBV5-3	TRBJ2-7	TRBD1
TGTGCCAGCAGCCTGACTAGGCTCACAGATACGCAGTATTTT	CASSLTRLTDTQYF	few	TRBV9	TRBJ2-3	.
TGCGCCAGCAGCTTGGATCAGGGGGTCAATGAGCAGTTCTTC	CASSLDQGVNEQFF	.	TRBV5-1	TRBJ2-1	TRBD1
TGCGCCAGCAGCTTGGAGGTGGGCAGGGGCCCCTACGAGCAGTACTTC	CASSLEVGRGPYEQYF	.	TRBV5-1	TRBJ2-7	.
TGTGCCAGCAGTGGAGGGTGGGAGACCCAGTACTTC	CASSGGWETQYF	once	TRBV2	TRBJ2-5	.
TGCGCCAGCAGCCAGTGGACTAGCGGGAACTACGAGCAGTACTTC	CASSQWTSGNYEQYF	.	TRBV4-1	TRBJ2-7	TRBD2
TGCGCCAGCAGCAAACGCACCCAGAGACTAGAGGACAATGAGCAGTTCTTC	CASSKRTQRLEDNEQFF	.	TRBV4-1	TRBJ2-1	.
TGTGCCAGCAGCCAAGATAGACCTGGGGGCTCGACTGGAAACACCATATATTTT	CASSQDRPGGSTGNTIYF	.	TRBV4-2	TRBJ1-3	.
TGTGCCAGTAGACGAAACAGGGGGTCCAATGAAAAACTGTTTTTT	CASRRNRGSNEKLFF	.	TRBV19	TRBJ1-4	TRBD1
TGTGCCTGCCCGGGCAAGGGAGACACTGAAGCTTTCTTT	CACPGKGDTEAFF	.	TRBV30	TRBJ1-1	.
TGTGCCAGCAGTGAACGCGGGGTGAAGTCCGGGGAGCTGTTTTTT	CASSERGVKSGELFF	.	TRBV6-1	TRBJ2-2	.
TGTGCCTGGAACAGAGGGATCGGCGGGGAGCTGTTTTTT	CAWNRGIGGELFF	.	TRBV30	TRBJ2-2	.
TGCAGCGCCACGACTAGCGGGGGGGCGGGGGAGCAGTTCTTC	CSATTSGGAGEQFF	.	TRBV29-1	TRBJ2-1	TRBD2
TGTGCCAGTAAGGGGGACCTTGGTTTGAGTAATTCACCCCTCCACTTT	CASKGDLGLSNSPLHF	.	TRBV19	TRBJ1-6	.
TGTGCCAGCAGCTGGGAGCGGGAGGGCCGTGAGACCCAGTACTTC	CASSWEREGRETQYF	.	TRBV7-2	TRBJ2-5	TRBD2
TGTGCCAGCAGCCCCCCGACTGAGCTAATATACGAGCAGTACTTC	CASSPPTELIYEQYF	.	TRBV11-2	TRBJ2-7	.
TGTGCCAGCAGTGAGTTAGGGGCCCGTGAAGCTTTCTTT	CASSELGAREAFF	.	TRBV6-1	TRBJ1-1	.
TGTGCCTGGAGTGCGGGACTAGCGGGCTACGAGCAGTACTTC	CAWSAGLAGYEQYF	.	TRBV30	TRBJ2-7	TRBD2
TGTGCCAGTAGTCTTACAGGGTTTTCAGACTACGAGCAGTACTTC	CASSLTGFSDYEQYF	.	TRBV19	TRBJ2-7	.
TGTGCCAGCAGCTTCAGAGATGAAAAACTGTTTTTT	CASSFRDEKLFF	.	TRBV7-9	TRBJ1-4	.
TGTGCCAGTAGTATCCCGGGTTCCGTGGCTTTCTTT	CASSIPGSVAFF	.	TRBV19	TRBJ1-1	.
TGTGCCACCAGCAGATTCGACAGGGTAGGTCAGCCCCAGCATTTT	CATSRFDRVGQPQHF	.	TRBV15	TRBJ1-5	TRBD1
TGTGCCAGCAGGCCCCCGGGACAGGGTATAGGCAATCAGCCCCAGCATTTT	CASRPPGQGIGNQPQHF	.	TRBV28	TRBJ1-5	TRBD1
TGCGCCAGCAGCTTGGGCGTGACTAGCGGGAGGATCGGCGAGCAGTACTTC	CASSLGVTSGRIGEQYF	.	TRBV5-1	TRBJ2-7	TRBD2
TGTGCCAGCAGCGCCGGGGGGTATAGCAATCAGCCCCAGCATTTT	CASSAGGYSNQPQHF	.	TRBV9	TRBJ1-5	.
TGTGCCAGTTTAGATCGGGGGAGAAACACCATATATTTT	CASLDRGRNTIYF	.	TRBV12-3/TRBV12-4	TRBJ1-3	.
TGCGCCAGCAGCCAAGATATCGGAAACACAGATACGCAGTATTTT	CASSQDIGNTDTQYF	.	TRBV4-1	TRBJ2-3	.
TGTGCCAGCAGCTTAGCCGCCTTGGGACAGGGGATGATGAACACTGAAGCTTTCTTT	CASSLAALGQGMMNTEAFF	.	TRBV7-8	TRBJ1-1	TRBD1
TGTGCCAGCAGTCGCAGAGTGTTCACAGATACGCAGTATTTT	CASSRRVFTDTQYF	.	TRBV6-5	TRBJ2-3	.
TGTGCCAGTAGTATTGGACAGGGATTCTCTGGAAACACCATATATTTT	CASSIGQGFSGNTIYF	.	TRBV19	TRBJ1-3	TRBD1
TGCGCCAGCAGCCAACAGACGACAGGGTCGGGCACTGAAGCTTTCTTT	CASSQQTTGSGTEAFF	.	TRBV5-1	TRBJ1-1	TRBD1
TGTGCCAGCAGCTTAGGAGGTCGGCTGAACACTGAAGCTTTCTTT	CASSLGGRLNTEAFF	.	TRBV7-2	TRBJ1-1	.
TGTGCCAGCAGACTCGTTGTCACTCGGGAGCAGTACTTC	CASRLVVTREQYF	.	TRBV7-2	TRBJ2-7	.
TGCAGCGGGAGCCGGGACCGCGGACGAACTGAAGCTTTCTTT	CSGSRDRGRTEAFF	.	TRBV29-1	TRBJ1-1	.
TGTGCCAGCAGCGAAACGGTGGCAGGGGCCAACGTCCTGACTTTC	CASSETVAGANVLTF	.	TRBV7-9	TRBJ2-6	.
TGCGCCAGCAGCTTGGTACCTCGGGGGCAAACAGATACGCAGTATTTT	CASSLVPRGQTDTQYF	.	TRBV5-1	TRBJ2-3	.
TGTGCCAGCAGCCAGATAGGAGGACAGAGCTCTGGAAACACCATATATTTT	CASSQIGGQSSGNTIYF	once	TRBV7-9	TRBJ1-3	.
TGTGCCAGCAGTTATGTACAGGGAGGGAATGAGCAGTTCTTC	CASSYVQGGNEQFF	.	TRBV6-5	TRBJ2-1	.
TGTGCCAGTAGTTTACCGGGACAGGGGGCGGCTGGGGCCAACGTCCTGACTTTC	CASSLPGQGAAGANVLTF	.	TRBV19	TRBJ2-6	TRBD1
TGCGCCAGCAGCTTGGAATGGGCCTACAATGAGCAGTTCTTC	CASSLEWAYNEQFF	.	TRBV5-1	TRBJ2-1	.
TGTGCCAGCAATTCCCTGGGAGTCACAGATACGCAGTATTTT	CASNSLGVTDTQYF	.	TRBV2	TRBJ2-3	.
TGCAGCGTTGAAGAAGGAGTCCCCTACGAGCAGTACTTC	CSVEEGVPYEQYF	.	TRBV29-1	TRBJ2-7	.
TGTGCCAGCAGCGTAGGGACAGGTTCACCCCTCCACTTT	CASSVGTGSPLHF	once	TRBV9	TRBJ1-6	TRBD1
TGTGCCAGCTCACCCTTTGGTCTTGAAGCTTTCTTT	CASSPFGLEAFF	.	TRBV18	TRBJ1-1	.
TGTGCCAGCAGTGAAGGCGACGCTCTTCGGTACTTC	CASSEGDALRYF	.	TRBV2	TRBJ2-7	.
TGCAGCGCTCGGTCTAGCTGGGGTGAGCAGTTCTTC	CSARSSWGEQFF	.	TRBV29-1	TRBJ2-1	.
TGTGCCAGCATGAGGGACCAGGCGTACGAGCAGTACTTC	CASMRDQAYEQYF	.	TRBV2	TRBJ2-7	.
TGTGCCAGCGAGCTTAAACCGGGACGAGAAGAGACCCAGTACTTC	CASELKPGREETQYF	.	TRBV19	TRBJ2-5	.
TGTGCCAGCAGCCAAGGTGGGAGCCACAATGAGCAGTTCTTC	CASSQGGSHNEQFF	.	TRBV3-1/TRBV3-2	TRBJ2-1	.
TGTGCCAGCGGTCTGTTCTATGGCTACACCTTC	CASGLFYGYTF	.	TRBV6-5	TRBJ1-2	.